These T cell receptor beta chains were read from a single sample in a study of blood T cells in healthy people across ages. TCRdb reprocessed the 5' RACE reads with MiXCR, giving one entry per CDR3 protein. The table has 1,800,000 or so distinct CDR3 sequences, about 39% seen once; the top ten hold around 23%. The specimen sequenced was blood. These receptors were collected from a human donor in good health. CDR3s include the opening cysteine and the closing phenylalanine or tryptophan. Each record gives: V gene, clone size, J gene, CDR3 protein. Size is omitted from some rows. Given values are once, few, many or a class for expanded clones.

v_call: TRBV5-5; clone_size: -; j_call: -; cdr3_aa: CASTNNRARETQYF
v_call: TRBV5-5; clone_size: -; j_call: TRBJ2-7; cdr3_aa: CASRGEGGQYF
v_call: TRBV4-3; clone_size: -; j_call: TRBJ2-7; cdr3_aa: CASGQEMLGEQYF
v_call: TRBV7-3; clone_size: -; j_call: TRBJ2-1; cdr3_aa: CASSLMGGAVDEQFF
v_call: TRBV6-2/TRBV6-3; clone_size: -; j_call: TRBJ2-7; cdr3_aa: CASSSIGGQSPYEQYF
v_call: TRBV14; clone_size: few; j_call: TRBJ2-1; cdr3_aa: CASSQDRPTSGGAPEQFF
v_call: TRBV20-1; clone_size: -; j_call: TRBJ2-3; cdr3_aa: CSASISGGGPDTQYF
v_call: TRBV7-6; clone_size: -; j_call: TRBJ2-4; cdr3_aa: CASSLARQGPEQYF
v_call: TRBV6-6; clone_size: -; j_call: TRBJ2-7; cdr3_aa: CASSSHGLAYEQYF
v_call: TRBV29-1; clone_size: -; j_call: TRBJ2-7; cdr3_aa: CSVGEGRDRTYEQYF
v_call: TRBV28; clone_size: once; j_call: TRBJ2-7; cdr3_aa: CASSSGDTSYEQYF
v_call: TRBV6-5; clone_size: -; j_call: -; cdr3_aa: CASSYSGERGLEQYF
v_call: TRBV7-2; clone_size: -; j_call: TRBJ2-2; cdr3_aa: CASSLEGASGGWELFF
v_call: TRBV20-1; clone_size: many; j_call: TRBJ2-7; cdr3_aa: CSARDSSSYEQYF
v_call: TRBV6-1; clone_size: -; j_call: -; cdr3_aa: CASSEGQTPGETQYF
v_call: TRBV25-1; clone_size: few; j_call: TRBJ2-4; cdr3_aa: CASIGGGAEEQYF
v_call: TRBV29-1; clone_size: many; j_call: TRBJ2-7; cdr3_aa: CSVVFYEQYF
v_call: TRBV24-1; clone_size: -; j_call: TRBJ1-1; cdr3_aa: CATSGANTEAFF
v_call: TRBV10-3; clone_size: -; j_call: TRBJ2-7; cdr3_aa: CAISEPPRVHEQYF
v_call: TRBV7-9; clone_size: -; j_call: TRBJ1-1; cdr3_aa: CASSPESFHPEAFF
v_call: TRBV7-9; clone_size: -; j_call: TRBJ2-6; cdr3_aa: CASIKGGYSGADVPTF
v_call: TRBV3-1; clone_size: few; j_call: TRBJ1-1; cdr3_aa: CASSPLPTGVMNTEAFF
v_call: TRBV28; clone_size: -; j_call: TRBJ2-1; cdr3_aa: CASSASGGNGQFF
v_call: TRBV4-3; clone_size: few; j_call: TRBJ2-7; cdr3_aa: CASSQTLQESEQYF
v_call: TRBV12-3/TRBV12-4; clone_size: -; j_call: TRBJ1-6; cdr3_aa: CASSRGTETNSPLHF
v_call: TRBV11-1; clone_size: -; j_call: TRBJ1-2; cdr3_aa: CASSSQGTGGYTF
v_call: TRBV5-1; clone_size: -; j_call: TRBJ2-1; cdr3_aa: CASSFLQGSDNEQFF
v_call: TRBV5-1; clone_size: few; j_call: TRBJ2-3; cdr3_aa: CASRSLAGGKDTQYF
v_call: TRBV9; clone_size: -; j_call: -; cdr3_aa: CASSAGLAGGQKETQYF
v_call: TRBV7-9; clone_size: -; j_call: TRBJ1-2; cdr3_aa: CASSWETGGYTF
v_call: TRBV27; clone_size: -; j_call: TRBJ2-4; cdr3_aa: CASRGELNIQYF
v_call: TRBV12-3/TRBV12-4; clone_size: -; j_call: TRBJ1-6; cdr3_aa: CASSSRQGALSLHF
v_call: TRBV5-1; clone_size: -; j_call: TRBJ2-5; cdr3_aa: CASSLALAGGSYQETQYF
v_call: TRBV12-3/TRBV12-4; clone_size: -; j_call: TRBJ1-2; cdr3_aa: CASSLKVNYGYTF
v_call: TRBV12-3/TRBV12-4; clone_size: -; j_call: TRBJ1-4; cdr3_aa: CASSYGTENEKLFF
v_call: TRBV5-1; clone_size: many; j_call: TRBJ1-1; cdr3_aa: CASSLGTLNTEAFF
v_call: TRBV9; clone_size: -; j_call: TRBJ1-2; cdr3_aa: CASSVDESDYGYTF
v_call: TRBV30; clone_size: -; j_call: TRBJ1-2; cdr3_aa: CAWSEVGINYGYTF
v_call: TRBV3-1; clone_size: -; j_call: TRBJ2-7; cdr3_aa: CASSRTQDSHEQYF
v_call: TRBV4-3; clone_size: few; j_call: TRBJ2-1; cdr3_aa: CASSQDRGSPQETYNEQFF
v_call: TRBV15; clone_size: few; j_call: TRBJ2-7; cdr3_aa: CATSRGTGSNRYEQYF
v_call: TRBV10-3; clone_size: -; j_call: TRBJ2-7; cdr3_aa: CAISELTGTGINEQYF
v_call: TRBV20-1; clone_size: once; j_call: TRBJ2-1; cdr3_aa: CSARGILAKYNEQFF
v_call: TRBV29-1; clone_size: few; j_call: TRBJ2-7; cdr3_aa: CSVEAPDSYEQYF
v_call: TRBV4-1; clone_size: few; j_call: TRBJ1-5; cdr3_aa: CASSQDPRLYSNQPQHF
v_call: TRBV4-3; clone_size: few; j_call: TRBJ2-3; cdr3_aa: CASSQDYPSGDTQYF
v_call: TRBV4-3; clone_size: few; j_call: TRBJ2-7; cdr3_aa: CASSLHRGPPYEQYF
v_call: TRBV7-9; clone_size: -; j_call: TRBJ1-2; cdr3_aa: CASSLGYGADYGYTF
v_call: TRBV12-3/TRBV12-4; clone_size: -; j_call: TRBJ1-2; cdr3_aa: CASSPAWGQGGYGYTF
v_call: TRBV18; clone_size: -; j_call: TRBJ1-1; cdr3_aa: CASSPLPILNTEAFF
v_call: TRBV28; clone_size: -; j_call: TRBJ2-7; cdr3_aa: CASTPAGGLYEQYF
v_call: TRBV29-1; clone_size: -; j_call: TRBJ2-7; cdr3_aa: CSAQARDEQYF
v_call: TRBV29-1; clone_size: few; j_call: TRBJ2-3; cdr3_aa: CSVERIVLGGAPSTDTQYF
v_call: TRBV7-9; clone_size: -; j_call: TRBJ2-3; cdr3_aa: CASSGRFGSDESTDTQYF
v_call: TRBV11-2; clone_size: -; j_call: TRBJ1-6; cdr3_aa: CASSLRRGRNSPLHF
v_call: TRBV5-5; clone_size: -; j_call: TRBJ2-7; cdr3_aa: CASSCRGRTYEQYF
v_call: TRBV20-1; clone_size: once; j_call: TRBJ1-1; cdr3_aa: CSARDGRVTVNTEAFF
v_call: TRBV25-1; clone_size: few; j_call: TRBJ2-1; cdr3_aa: CASQGLAGSYNEQFF
v_call: TRBV4-3; clone_size: once; j_call: TRBJ2-1; cdr3_aa: CASSQENSGVANEQFF